This T cell receptor beta chain comes out of a study of blood T cell repertoires in COVID-19. For the study at large: In each case, the material was cDNA or gDNA derived from T cells, B-cell-depleted T cells, or PBMCs.

In the original analysis: Scientists estimated how many nucleated cells there were by amplifying reference gene primers. Repertoires were generated with immunoSEQ multiplex PCR, while TCRdb's copy carries only in-frame clones and drops some. V and J calls and clone size are those listed in that table; D and trimming were worked out from the DNA. The data hold about 64,000 clones, with around nine tenths observed a single time. The ends were cut back, 11 bases at V and 4 bases at J, with 30 bases in the middle. This CDR3 has 17 amino acids. The germline gives CDR1 SNHLY, CDR2 FYNNEI. The sequence was obtained from a man in his 70s with acute or convalescent COVID-19. Material for sequencing was peripheral blood. V usage is TRBV2 and J usage is TRBJ2-7; D may be TRBD1 (5 bases). Here the CDR3 reads CAATGARKVGSGYEQYF. CDR3 sequence (DNA): TGTGCCGCCACTGGGGCCAGAAAAGTGGGGTCAGGGTACGAGCAGTACTTC.